The entry below describes one T cell receptor beta chain. The antigen is undetermined. The CDR3 covers 15 residues. The J segment lost 4 bases and the V segment lost 4 bases, leaving 3 bases of the junction unmatched. In germline, CDR1 is LGHNA, CDR2 YNFKEQ. This sample is part of a study of cytomegalovirus exposure and HLA in healthy donors. Study as a whole: Earlier work reported approximately 110 million unique TCR beta sequences from 180 million or so T cells. The study, taken as a whole, reports: Rare TCR sequences predominated, though certain public TCRs were found in many donors. It was reported in a later analysis that an Asian-associated ancestry cluster showed fewer N-insertions than the 666-donor mean.

Primers for the PCR totalled 60 Vbeta and 13 Jbeta. The protocol was immunoSEQ multiplex PCR, while the TCRdb copy is restricted to in-frame clones and leaves out a portion. The sample holds around 100,000 clones, 7.6% seen once. The sequenced material came from PBMCs. The rearrangement joins TRBV4-2 to TRBJ2-1; 11 positions match TRBD2. The TCR sequence derives from a man aged 50 or older in good health and CMV-seronegative. CDR3 bases: TGTGCCAGCAGCCCTCGGACTAGCGGGTACAATGAGCAGTTCTTC. This codes for CASSPRTSGYNEQFF.